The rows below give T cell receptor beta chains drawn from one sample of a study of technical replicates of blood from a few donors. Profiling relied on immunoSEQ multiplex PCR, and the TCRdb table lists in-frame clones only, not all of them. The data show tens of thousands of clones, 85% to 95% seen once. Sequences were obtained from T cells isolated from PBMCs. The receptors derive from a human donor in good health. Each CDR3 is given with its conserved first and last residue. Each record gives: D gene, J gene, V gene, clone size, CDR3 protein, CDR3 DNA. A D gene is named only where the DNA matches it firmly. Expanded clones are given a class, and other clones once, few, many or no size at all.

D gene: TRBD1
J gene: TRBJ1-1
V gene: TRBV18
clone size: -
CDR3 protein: CASSPQGAETTEAFF
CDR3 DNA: TGTGCCAGCTCACCTCAGGGGGCCGAGACCACTGAAGCTTTCTTT

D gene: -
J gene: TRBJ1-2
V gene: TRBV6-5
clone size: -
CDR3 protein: CASSFTGVSGYTF
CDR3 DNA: TGTGCCAGCAGTTTTACAGGAGTAAGTGGCTACACCTTC

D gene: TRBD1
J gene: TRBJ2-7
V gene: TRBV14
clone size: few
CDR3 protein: CASSQGVGGTGGYEQYF
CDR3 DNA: TGTGCCAGCAGCCAAGGAGTAGGAGGGACAGGGGGCTACGAGCAGTACTTC

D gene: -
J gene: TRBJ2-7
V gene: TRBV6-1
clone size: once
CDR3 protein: CASTDQQLSPSYEQYF
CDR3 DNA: TGTGCCAGCACTGACCAACAATTATCGCCCTCCTACGAGCAGTACTTC

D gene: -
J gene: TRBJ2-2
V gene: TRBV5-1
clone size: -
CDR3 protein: CASSLWQVGGELFF
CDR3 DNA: TGCGCCAGCAGCTTGTGGCAGGTGGGCGGGGAGCTGTTTTTT

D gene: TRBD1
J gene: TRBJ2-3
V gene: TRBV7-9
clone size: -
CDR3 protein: CASSLTRGQSTDTQYF
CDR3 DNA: TGTGCCAGCAGCTTAACCCGGGGACAGAGCACAGATACGCAGTATTTT

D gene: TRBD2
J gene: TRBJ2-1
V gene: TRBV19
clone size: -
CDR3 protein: CASTPEGPSGGTGPHEQFF
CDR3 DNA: TGTGCCAGTACCCCCGAGGGGCCTAGCGGGGGAACGGGCCCTCATGAGCAGTTCTTC

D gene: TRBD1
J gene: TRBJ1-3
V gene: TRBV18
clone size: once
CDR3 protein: CASSPSATGHSGNTIYF
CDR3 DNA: TGTGCCAGCTCACCCTCGGCGACAGGGCACTCTGGAAACACCATATATTTT

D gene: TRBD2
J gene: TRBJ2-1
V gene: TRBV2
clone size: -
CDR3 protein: CASSERASGIHEQFF
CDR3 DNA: TGTGCCAGCAGTGAAAGGGCTAGCGGGATCCATGAGCAGTTCTTC

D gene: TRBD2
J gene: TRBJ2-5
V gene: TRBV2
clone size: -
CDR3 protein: CASSESRTSGRAGLGETQYF
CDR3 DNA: TGTGCCAGCAGTGAATCAAGGACTAGCGGGAGGGCCGGCTTAGGAGAGACCCAGTACTTC

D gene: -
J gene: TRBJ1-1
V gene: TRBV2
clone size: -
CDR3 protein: CASRPLGLTEAFF
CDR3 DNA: TGTGCCAGCAGACCCCTGGGCTTAACTGAAGCTTTCTTT

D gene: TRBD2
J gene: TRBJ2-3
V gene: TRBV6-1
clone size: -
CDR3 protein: CASSELAGGGDTQYF
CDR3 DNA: TGTGCCAGCAGTGAACTAGCGGGAGGTGGGGATACGCAGTATTTT

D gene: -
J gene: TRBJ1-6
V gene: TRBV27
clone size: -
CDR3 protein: CASSINRASPLHF
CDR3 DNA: TGTGCCAGCAGTATAAACAGGGCTTCACCCCTCCACTTT